One sample yielded the 4 T cell receptor beta chains listed below, sequenced in a study of spatial heterogeneity in lung cancer. Each CDR3 protein gets one entry after TCRdb re-called the 5' RACE reads with MiXCR. The data show roughly 75,000 distinct CDR3 sequences, with roughly 13% seen just once and more than 5.5% held by the top ten. The sample's time point: sample taken at primary tumor resection. Frozen PBMC, nontumor lung or tumor provided whole RNA, which was sequenced unsorted. The sequences come from PBMCs, collected at surgery. Receptors originate from a male donor with early-stage non-small cell lung cancer.

This clonotype appeared many times. The gene calls are TRBV11-1 and TRBJ2-1; D gene unclear. The V end was cut by 5 bases, the J end by 2 bases, with 16 bases between. This CDR3 comprises 16 residues. Per germline, CDR1 SGHAT and CDR2 FQDESV (reference sequence). CDR3 nucleotides: TGTGCCAGCAGCCCTCTCGAACAGAGGACCTACAATGAGCAGTTCTTC. As protein: CASSPLEQRTYNEQFF.

The chain combines TRBV5-1 with TRBJ2-3; tentatively, D is TRBD1 (6 bases). CDR1 SGHRS and CDR2 YFSETQ come from the germline V gene. The CDR3 length is 15 residues. Trimming pared 4 bases from V and 2 bases from J, leaving 14 bases between. The DNA for the CDR3 is TGCGCCAGCAGCCAATTTACAGGGCTCACAGATACGCAGTATTTT. Translation: CASSQFTGLTDTQYF.

The V gene is TRBV7-2, the J gene TRBJ2-2; D is possibly TRBD1 (5 bases). Germline V lookup: CDR1 SGHTA, CDR2 FQGNSA. The CDR3 runs 12 residues. V was clipped by 6 bases and J by 6 bases, with 8 bases between them. CDR3 bases: TGTGCCAGCAGTTTCAGGGCCGGGGAGCTGTTTTTT. Translating gives CASSFRAGELFF.

The CDR3 bases are TGCAGTGCTAGTGCACTAGCCACAGATACGCAGTATTTT. Translated, it gives CSASALATDTQYF. The rearrangement uses TRBV20-1 and TRBJ2-3; D is perhaps TRBD2 (6 bases). Trimming cost V 3 bases and J 2 bases, with 9 bases left between them. The CDR3 extends over 13 amino acids. The germline V gene encodes CDR1 DFQATT and CDR2 SNEGSKA (reference sequence).